This T cell receptor beta chain was documented in a study of human T cells and chemical hapten exposure. Study results and caveats: TCRs whose frequency exceeded 1 in 1000 remained the same following DPC sensitization.

Notes on this clonotype: Its antigen is not known.

The CDR3 is 17 residues long. Deletions cut 6 bases from V and 1 base from J, with 22 bases between. CDR1 is DFQATT and CDR2 is SNEGSKA in the germline V gene (reference sequence). In the original workflow: From approximately 21,000 to 630,000 TCRs were found per sample, with a median of 95,638. In TCRdb, the RACE reads were re-called with MiXCR into one record per CDR3 protein. These V and J calls rely on TCRdb rather than the paper's analysis. The repertoire includes 180,000 or so distinct CDR3 sequences, about a fifth of them detected once, and about 6.7% sits in the top ten. As to time point: patch test 1, 2 weeks after DPC sensitization. The treatment was: therapeutic diphenylcyclopropenone sensitization with weekly scalp DPC.

The sequence was obtained from a woman aged 50 to 60 with alopecia areata. Some clones in this sample may be carry-over from other donors' samples. The specimen was whole blood, collected in connection with sensitization to the hapten diphenylcyclopropenone (DPC). This chain connects TRBV20-1 to TRBJ2-1; the D gene is possibly TRBD1 (5 bases). The CDR3 DNA reads TGCAGTGCAGCGCCAGGGAAAGGCTTCGAATCCTACAATGAGCAGTTCTTC. It codes for CSAAPGKGFESYNEQFF.